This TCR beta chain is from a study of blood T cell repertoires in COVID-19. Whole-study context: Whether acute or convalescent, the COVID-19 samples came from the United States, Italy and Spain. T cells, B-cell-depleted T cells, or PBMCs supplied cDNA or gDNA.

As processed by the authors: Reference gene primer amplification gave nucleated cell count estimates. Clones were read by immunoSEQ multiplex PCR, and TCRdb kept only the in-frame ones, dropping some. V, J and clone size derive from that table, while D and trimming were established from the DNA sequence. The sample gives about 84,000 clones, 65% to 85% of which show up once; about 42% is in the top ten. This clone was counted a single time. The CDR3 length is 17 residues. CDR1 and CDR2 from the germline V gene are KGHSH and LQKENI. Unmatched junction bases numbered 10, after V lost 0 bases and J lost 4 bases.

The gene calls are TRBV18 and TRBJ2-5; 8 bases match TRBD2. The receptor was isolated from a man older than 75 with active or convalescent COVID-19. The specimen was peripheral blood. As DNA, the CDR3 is TGTGCCAGCTCACCACCTGAGCGGGAGCTGAGTATAGAGACCCAGTACTTC. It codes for CASSPPERELSIETQYF.